This T cell receptor (beta chain) was retrieved from a study of cytomegalovirus exposure and HLA in healthy donors (dated by TCRdb to about 2017). About the full investigation: According to a later analysis, one platform produced both the roughly 120 validation repertoires and the 670 or so repertoires of the first cohort. The study aimed to test whether signatures of past pathogen exposure could be identified by cataloging public T cell receptors. In addition to the first cohort of around 670 subjects, a separate validation cohort of some 120 different subjects was used. The study combined high-throughput TCR immunosequencing, statistical association of individual TCRs with disease status, and machine learning to predict cytomegalovirus infection status. Study-wide conclusions, independent of this receptor: It was suggested by the authors that the approach could potentially be generalized to other disease states and immunological phenotypes. A later analysis found that TCRs clustered in the first cohort also tended to co-occur in the 100 to 150 validation repertoires, with 90% to 95% of cluster scores above 0. In the study, some 180 TCR beta chains were listed as associated with cytomegalovirus. In vitro tests confirmed that a few of the cytomegalovirus-associated TCR beta chains recognize cytomegalovirus antigens. The classifier was reported to diagnose cytomegalovirus status with high specificity and sensitivity in both the original and validation cohorts. Most TCR sequences were observed very rarely across donors, whereas some public TCRs were present in many individuals. All 120 or so repertoires were used to score co-occurrence in the validation cohort in a later analysis, because that analysis had no HLA typing for the cohort.

From the germline V gene, CDR1 is LGHNA and CDR2 is YSLEER. V sheds 0 bases and J sheds 6 bases, leaving 12 bases between their ends. The CDR3 has 15 amino acids, counting the end cysteine and phenylalanine. The DNA shown is the 45-base CDR3, in frame from base 1. The library was generated by the immunoSEQ multiplex PCR assay. The original pipeline was this. A statistical classification framework was built to diagnose cytomegalovirus status from the catalog of TCR beta chain sequences. Imported from immuneACCESS, the table was reduced by TCRdb to in-frame sequences with V and J called. These copies leave out some clones; in studies compared against another copy, an unresolved V gene accounts for under half, and the cause of the remainder is not known. Clonal size and the V and J genes are those of that table, whereas D and trimming came from the DNA. The table for this sample lists about 56,000 clones; approximately 93% of them were counted only once. The top ten hold roughly 1.7% of the sample.

Details on this clone: Its antigen specificity is not known. Per-base qualities were not stored, and no clone one base away is much larger.

The donors belonged to the validation cohort of over a hundred subjects, which was separate from the roughly 700-subject first cohort. This clonotype was sampled from a woman aged 18-29 years in good health and CMV-seropositive. This chain joins TRBV4-3 to TRBJ1-5; TRBD1 might be the D gene, on 6 matching bases. Material: PBMCs. The DNA is TGCGCCAGCAGCCAAGACAGGGGCGCTCCTCAGCCCCAGCATTTT. The encoded protein is CASSQDRGAPQPQHF.